The clone carrying this T cell receptor beta chain was counted many times. What it binds is unknown. This sample is drawn from a study of blood T cells in healthy people across ages. A J-beta primer mix and a sample-barcoded 5' primer were used in a second PCR of roughly 6 to 11 cycles. Each CDR3 protein gets one entry after TCRdb re-called the 5' RACE reads with MiXCR. This table holds 1.8 million or so distinct CDR3 sequences, around 42% found once. V gave up 4 bases and J gave up 3 bases, with 16 bases separating them. The V gene's germline CDR1 is SQVTM and CDR2 ANQGSEA. The length of the CDR3 is 14 residues. Whole-study findings and limits: It was the long-lived donors that had more naive CD4+ cells and higher diversity than aged donors. Researchers said unsorted PBMCs prevented a conclusive naive versus antigen-experienced comparison. The diversity estimates, figures obtained from one million T cells, were considered underestimates.

Sequenced material: blood. This sequence joins TRBV29-1 and TRBJ2-7; the D is unclear. This TCR was sampled from a human donor in good health. The CDR3 nucleotides read TGCAGCGTTGCGGTCGGGTTACACCTCTACGAGCAGTACTTC. As protein: CSVAVGLHLYEQYF.